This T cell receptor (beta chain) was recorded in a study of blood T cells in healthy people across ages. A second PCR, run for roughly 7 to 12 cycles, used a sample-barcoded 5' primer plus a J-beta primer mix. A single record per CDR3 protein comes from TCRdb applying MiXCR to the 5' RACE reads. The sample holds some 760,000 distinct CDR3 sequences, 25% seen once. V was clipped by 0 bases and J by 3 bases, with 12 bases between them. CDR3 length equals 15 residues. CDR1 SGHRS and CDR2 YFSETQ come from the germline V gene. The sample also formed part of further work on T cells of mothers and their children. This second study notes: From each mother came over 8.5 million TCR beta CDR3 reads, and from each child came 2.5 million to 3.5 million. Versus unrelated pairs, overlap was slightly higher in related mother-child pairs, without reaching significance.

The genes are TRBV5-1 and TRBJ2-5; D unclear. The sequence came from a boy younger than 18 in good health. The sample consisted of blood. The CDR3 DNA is TGCGCCAGCAGCTTGGCCTTTACTGGCGAAGAGACCCAGTACTTC. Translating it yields CASSLAFTGEETQYF.